This T cell receptor beta chain comes out of a study of PD-1 blockade in classical Hodgkin lymphoma. Sequenced by immunoSEQ multiplex PCR; TCRdb stores in-frame clones only, minus some. Among 30,000 to 40,000 clones, 80% to 90% were seen once, and the ten largest hold under 0.25%. This CDR3 has 17 amino acids. Study observations and caveats: When set against healthy donors, newly diagnosed patients were reported to show lower baseline TCR diversity.

As for this clone: What it recognizes is unknown.

Time point here: newly diagnosed, previously untreated cHL patient sample. By magnetic negative selection, CD4+ T cells were purified from thawed PBMCs. The sample consisted of CD4+ T cells from blood. The TCR sequence derives from a human donor with classical Hodgkin lymphoma. The gene calls are TRBV21-1 and TRBJ1-1; whether TRBD1, the table's D call, matches the DNA was not checked. TRBV21-1 is shown as a pseudogene. The CDR3 bases are TGTGCCAGCAGCACCCATGAGAAGGGGGACGGGGACACTGAAGCTTTCTTT. Translated: CASSTHEKGDGDTEAFF.